The rows below give T cell receptor beta chains drawn from one sample of a study of response to subunit inactivated influenza vaccine. TCRdb reanalysed the RT-PCR reads using MiXCR and keeps one entry per CDR3 protein. The repertoire holds roughly 650,000 distinct CDR3 sequences, 15% to 18% seen once, with about 9.9% in the top ten. The sample in question was PBMCs from blood, obtained 12 days after vaccination. These receptors all stem from a man aged 45-65 years who received an inactivated influenza vaccine. The CDR3 runs from the conserved cysteine through the conserved F or W. The order of the fields is D gene, clone size, J gene, V gene, CDR3 protein, CDR3 DNA. The D gene is left open where the match is weak. Clone size is stated in some rows and not others, as once, few, many or a class when expanded.

- | few | TRBJ2-2 | TRBV7-9 | CASSYRQAGELFF | TGTGCCAGCAGCTACAGACAGGCCGGGGAGCTGTTTTTT
- | few | TRBJ1-2 | TRBV2 | CASIQGYVYGYTF | TGTGCCAGCATACAGGGATACGTTTATGGCTACACCTTC
- | few | TRBJ2-3 | TRBV25-1 | CASSGVEDTQYF | TGTGCCAGCAGTGGGGTGGAAGATACGCAGTATTTT
TRBD2 | many | TRBJ2-5 | TRBV4-2 | CASSPGTSGYQETQYF | TGTGCCAGCAGCCCAGGGACTAGCGGATACCAAGAGACCCAGTACTTC
TRBD2 | few | TRBJ2-7 | TRBV7-2 | CASSPRTRSGYEQYF | TGTGCCAGCAGCCCGCGGACTAGGTCGGGTTACGAGCAGTACTTC
- | few | TRBJ2-3 | TRBV20-1 | CSAEGSTDTQYF | TGCAGTGCTGAGGGGAGCACAGATACGCAGTATTTT
- | few | TRBJ2-3 | TRBV6-6 | CASSYHYDTQYF | TGTGCCAGCAGTTACCATTACGATACGCAGTATTTT
- | many | TRBJ2-7 | TRBV29-1 | CSVGRALNYEQYF | TGCAGCGTTGGTAGGGCACTAAACTACGAGCAGTACTTC
- | few | TRBJ2-1 | TRBV20-1 | CSARDGVNNEQFF | TGCAGTGCTAGAGATGGGGTGAACAATGAGCAGTTCTTC
TRBD2 | few | TRBJ2-1 | TRBV12-3/TRBV12-4 | CASSPRRTSGGLGGEQFF | TGTGCCAGCAGTCCCCGCAGGACTAGCGGGGGGCTGGGAGGTGAGCAGTTCTTC
- | - | TRBJ2-1 | TRBV11-2 | CASSPGSRDYNEQFF | TGTGCCAGCAGCCCCGGTTCCAGGGACTACAATGAGCAGTTCTTC
- | - | TRBJ2-5 | TRBV11-2 | CASGGKETQYF | TGTGCCTCCGGGGGAAAAGAGACCCAGTACTTC
TRBD1 | - | TRBJ2-4 | TRBV5-1 | CASSQTGAVNIQYF | TGCGCCAGCAGCCAGACAGGGGCGGTAAACATTCAGTACTTC
- | - | TRBJ2-3 | TRBV5-1 | CASNPAGLDTQYF | TGCGCCAGCAACCCAGCCGGTCTAGATACGCAGTATTTT
- | - | TRBJ2-3 | TRBV3-1 | CASSQVGTSRGPNTDTQYF | TGTGCCAGCAGCCAAGTAGGGACTAGCAGGGGGCCGAACACAGATACGCAGTATTTT
TRBD2 | - | TRBJ2-7 | TRBV12-3/TRBV12-4 | CASSQWGGTPMGEQYF | TGTGCCAGCAGTCAATGGGGGGGGACGCCGATGGGCGAGCAGTACTTC
- | few | TRBJ1-5 | TRBV12-3/TRBV12-4 | CASSGLVNQPQHF | TGTGCCAGCAGCGGACTGGTAAATCAGCCCCAGCATTTT
- | few | TRBJ1-4 | TRBV4-3 | CASSQDHVGNEKLFF | TGCGCCAGCAGCCAAGATCACGTCGGTAATGAAAAACTGTTTTTT
TRBD1 | few | TRBJ2-7 | TRBV4-1 | CASSQETGLAYEQYF | TGCGCCAGCAGCCAAGAGACAGGGCTGGCCTACGAGCAGTACTTC
TRBD2 | - | TRBJ2-2 | TRBV5-5 | CASSRVLADTGELFF | TGTGCCAGCAGCCGAGTCCTAGCGGACACCGGGGAGCTGTTTTTT
- | many | TRBJ1-3 | TRBV6-2/TRBV6-3 | CASRAAGGGNTIYF | TGTGCCAGCAGAGCGGCCGGAGGTGGAAACACCATATATTTT
- | many | TRBJ2-1 | TRBV29-1 | CSVEFPPRDNEQFF | TGCAGCGTTGAGTTCCCACCTCGGGACAATGAGCAGTTCTTC
TRBD1 | few | TRBJ2-7 | TRBV7-9 | CASSLAGGTGFTYEQYF | TGTGCCAGCAGCTTAGCTGGCGGGACAGGTTTTACCTACGAGCAGTACTTC
TRBD2 | - | TRBJ2-3 | TRBV7-3 | CASSESGTSGMSTDTQYF | TGTGCCAGCAGCGAATCCGGGACTAGCGGGATGAGCACAGATACGCAGTATTTT
TRBD2 | - | TRBJ2-7 | TRBV5-1 | CASRSSALAGREQYF | TGCGCCAGCAGAAGTTCGGCTCTAGCGGGGAGGGAGCAGTACTTC
TRBD1 | - | TRBJ1-1 | TRBV5-1 | CASRDREDEAFF | TGCGCCAGCAGAGACAGGGAGGATGAAGCTTTCTTT
TRBD2 | - | TRBJ2-3 | TRBV12-3/TRBV12-4 | CASSPYQTGGSTDTQYF | TGTGCCAGCAGTCCCTACCAAACTGGCGGGAGTACAGATACGCAGTATTTT